This entry is about one T cell receptor beta chain. Antigen: not known. Its ends do not fully match the called genes, so a read error is possible. Libraries were prepared by immunoSEQ multiplex PCR; TCRdb keeps only in-frame clonotypes and omits some of them. The sample has around 83,000 clones, about nine tenths seen once. The data were obtained in a study of OX40 agonist ivuxolimab in advanced cancers. Study results and limitations: Blood T cells, both CD4+ and CD8+, expanded clonally by week 6 at 0.1 to 3.0 mg/kg. Relative to CD4+, CD8+ T cells held more expanded clones on average. No antigen was identified for the clonally expanded peripheral T cells.

Looked up from germline, CDR1 is KGHSH and CDR2 is LQKENI. The CDR3 has 14 amino acids. The sequences come from CD4+ or CD8+ T cells sorted from blood, collected in a trial of the OX40 agonist ivuxolimab. The receptor's source is an adult with an advanced solid tumor such as melanoma, head and neck, liver or kidney cancer. The chain is built from TRBV18 and TRBJ2-7; tentatively, D is TRBD1 or TRBD2 (5 bases each). The CDR3 DNA reads as TGTGCCACCTCAGTCCGGGGCCAGACCGCCGAGCAGTACTTC. It translates to CATSVRGQTAEQYF.